This entry describes one T cell receptor beta chain. This record comes from a study of blood T cell repertoires in COVID-19. Using immunoSEQ multiplex PCR, the repertoire was profiled, and TCRdb retains in-frame clones only, with some absent. The table lists fewer than 300,000 clones, around nine tenths of them singletons. With 0 bases clipped from V and 3 bases from J, the junction kept 4 bases outside the gene matches. Germline V gives CDR1 KGHSH, CDR2 LQKENI. The CDR3 length is 16 residues. The source of this sequence is a man aged 40-55 years who had recovered from COVID-19. The gene calls are TRBV18 and TRBJ2-1; TRBD1 matches 8 bases. Sequenced sample: PBMCs or T cells enriched from blood (not recorded which). The CDR3 loop reads CASSPPLQGVYNEQFF. The CDR3 DNA reads TGTGCCAGCTCACCACCTTTACAGGGGGTCTACAATGAGCAGTTCTTC.